This T cell receptor beta chain was observed in a study of vaccination effects on CD4 cells after COVID-19. The wider study: Either the mRNA-1273 or the BNT162b2 vaccine was given to participants as two doses.

The CDR3 is 16 residues long. Sequenced by immunoSEQ multiplex PCR; TCRdb stores in-frame clones only, minus some. Of 52,000 or so clones listed, 55% to 75% were seen once; the top ten hold around 19%. With regard to this clone: The antigen remains unidentified.

The ViraFEST assay expanded antigen-specific CD4+ T cells with viral peptide pools before sequencing. Isolation of CD4+ T cells took place after 10 to 11 days of culture. None of these healthy vaccinees had been infected with SARS-CoV-2 before vaccination. Cultures used 1.5 million to 2 million PBMC per well, about 10 IU/ml IL-2 and around 10 ug/ml peptides. Half-medium exchanges with IL-2 medium took place on days 3 and 7. Sample: CD4+ T cells from PBMCs cultured with SARS-CoV-2 spike peptides, taken before COVID-19 vaccination. The gene calls are TRBV21-1 and TRBJ2-4; the D call TRBD2 from the table was never checked on the DNA. TRBV21-1 is a documented pseudogene. The clonotype comes from a human donor who received a COVID-19 vaccine. The CDR3 loop is CASSKGEGEAKNIQYF. The CDR3 DNA follows: TGTGCCAGCAGCAAAGGGGAGGGGGAAGCCAAAAACATTCAGTACTTC.